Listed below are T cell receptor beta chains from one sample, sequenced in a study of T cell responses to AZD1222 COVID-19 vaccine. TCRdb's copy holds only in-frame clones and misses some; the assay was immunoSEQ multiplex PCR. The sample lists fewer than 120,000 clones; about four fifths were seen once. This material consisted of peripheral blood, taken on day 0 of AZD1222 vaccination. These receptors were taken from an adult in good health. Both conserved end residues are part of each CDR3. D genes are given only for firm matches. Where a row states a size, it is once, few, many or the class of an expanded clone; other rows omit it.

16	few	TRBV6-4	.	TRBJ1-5	TGTGCCACTAGAGGGGGGGGTAAATATAGCAATCAGCCCCAGCATTTT	CATRGGGKYSNQPQHF
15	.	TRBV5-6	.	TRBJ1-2	TGTGCCAGCCGCCGACGCGGGGGAGCTAACTATGGCTACACCTTC	CASRRRGGANYGYTF
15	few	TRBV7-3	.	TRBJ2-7	TGTGCCAGCAGCTCCACATCCGGGACTCTCACCCGGCAGTACTTC	CASSSTSGTLTRQYF
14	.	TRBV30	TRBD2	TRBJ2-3	TGTGCCTGGAGTGGCGGGGGGGCCCCCGATACGCAGTATTTT	CAWSGGGAPDTQYF
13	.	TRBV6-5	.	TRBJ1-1	TGTGCCAGCAGTTACGAAAAGGACACTGAAGCTTTCTTT	CASSYEKDTEAFF
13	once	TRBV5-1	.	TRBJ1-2	TGCGCCAGCAGCTTGGCAGGGAACTATGGCTACACCTTC	CASSLAGNYGYTF
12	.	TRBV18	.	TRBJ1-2	TGTGCCAGCTCAAAACCTCAAAGCGGCTACACCTTC	CASSKPQSGYTF
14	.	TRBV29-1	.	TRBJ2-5	TGCAGCGTTGGCCAGTCTCTCGTCCAAGAGACCCAGTACTTC	CSVGQSLVQETQYF
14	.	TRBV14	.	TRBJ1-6	TGTGCCAGCAGCCACCGGGCCTTCAATTCACCCCTCCACTTT	CASSHRAFNSPLHF
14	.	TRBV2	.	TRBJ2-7	TGTGCCAGCAAGCGAACGGGGGCCGGGGACGAGCAGTACTTC	CASKRTGAGDEQYF
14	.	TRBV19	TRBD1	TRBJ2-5	TGTGCCAGTAGTCCCAGGACAGGGTCGGAGACCCAGTACTTC	CASSPRTGSETQYF
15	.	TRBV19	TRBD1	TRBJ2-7	TGTGCCAGTAGTATCCCGGGACAGATGTCCTACGAGCAGTACTTC	CASSIPGQMSYEQYF
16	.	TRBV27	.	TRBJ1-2	TGTGCCAGCAGTTTACGTCGGCAGGGACGATACTATGGCTACACCTTC	CASSLRRQGRYYGYTF
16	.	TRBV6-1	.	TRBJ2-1	TGTGCCAGCAGTGACCGGGACACGCTATACTACAATGAGCAGTTCTTC	CASSDRDTLYYNEQFF
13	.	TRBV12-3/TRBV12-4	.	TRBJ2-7	TGTGCCAGCAGTTTTCAGGGGCCTTACGAGCAGTACTTC	CASSFQGPYEQYF
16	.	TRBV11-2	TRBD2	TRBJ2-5	TGTGCCAGCAGCTATTTCGGGTCGGGGGGGTCCGAGACCCAGTACTTC	CASSYFGSGGSETQYF
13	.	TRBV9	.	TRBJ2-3	TGTGCCAGCAGCTTAGGGACGGCAGGTACGCAGTATTTT	CASSLGTAGTQYF
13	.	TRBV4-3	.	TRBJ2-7	TGCGCCAGCAGCCATCGGCCCGGGGACGAGCAGTACTTC	CASSHRPGDEQYF
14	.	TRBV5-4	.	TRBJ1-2	TGTGCCAGCAGGGACCCACGAAGCAGTTATGGCTACACCTTC	CASRDPRSSYGYTF
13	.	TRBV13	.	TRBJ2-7	TGTGCCAGCAGCCTCAGGGGCCCCTACGAGCAGTACTTC	CASSLRGPYEQYF
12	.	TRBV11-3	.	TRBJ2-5	TGTGCCAATCACACAGGGTTGGGGACCCAGTACTTC	CANHTGLGTQYF
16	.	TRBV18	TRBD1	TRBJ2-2	TGTGCCAGCTCACGAAGGACAGGGGGAGACACCGGGGAGCTGTTTTTT	CASSRRTGGDTGELFF
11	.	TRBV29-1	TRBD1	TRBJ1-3	TGCAGCGGGGGACAGGGAAACACCATATATTTT	CSGGQGNTIYF
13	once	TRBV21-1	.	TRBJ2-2	TGTGCCAGCAGCAAAGCTGCCACCGGGGAGCTGTTTTTT	CASSKAATGELFF
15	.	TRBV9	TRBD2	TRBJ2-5	TGTGCCAGCAGCGTAGAGAGCGGGGGGTCGGAGACCCAGTACTTC	CASSVESGGSETQYF
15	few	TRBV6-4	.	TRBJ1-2	TGTGCCAGCAGACAGGGAAATCGAGCTAACTATGGCTACACCTTC	CASRQGNRANYGYTF
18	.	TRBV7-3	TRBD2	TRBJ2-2	TGTGCCAGCAGCTTATATGGACTAGCGGGAGCGAACACCGGGGAGCTGTTTTTT	CASSLYGLAGANTGELFF
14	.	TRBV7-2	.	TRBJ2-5	TGTGCCAGCAGCTTGTCAGGGTCTCGGGAGACCCAGTACTTC	CASSLSGSRETQYF
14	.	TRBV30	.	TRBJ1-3	TGTGCCTGGAGTGTATTCGGGCGAGGAAACACCATATATTTT	CAWSVFGRGNTIYF
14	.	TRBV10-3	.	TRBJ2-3	TGTGCCATCAGTGCTGGCGGTTCCACAGATACGCAGTATTTT	CAISAGGSTDTQYF
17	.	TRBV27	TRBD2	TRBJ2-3	TGTGCCAGCAGTTTACGACCTAGCGGGAGATGGCCAGATACGCAGTATTTT	CASSLRPSGRWPDTQYF
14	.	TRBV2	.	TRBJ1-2	TGTGCCAGCAGTGTGGGCACTCGGGTTGGAGGCTACACCTTC	CASSVGTRVGGYTF
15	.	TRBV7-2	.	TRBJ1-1	TGTGCCAGCAGATCACTTGGACGCGGAGGGTGGGAAGCTTTCTTT	CASRSLGRGGWEAFF
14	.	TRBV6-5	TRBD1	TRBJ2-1	TGTGCCAGCAGCCCGGGACAGGGGTTTCGCGAGCAGTTCTTC	CASSPGQGFREQFF
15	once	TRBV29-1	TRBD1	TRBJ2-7	TGCAGCGTTCGTACCCCCGGGACAGGAGCCTCCGAGCAGTACTTC	CSVRTPGTGASEQYF
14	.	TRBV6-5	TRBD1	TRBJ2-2	TGTGCCAGCAGAAGACAGGGGTCGACCGGGGAGCTGTTTTTT	CASRRQGSTGELFF
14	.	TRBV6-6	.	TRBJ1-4	TGTGCCAGCAGTTACAAACAGTTTTCTGAAAAACTGTTTTTT	CASSYKQFSEKLFF
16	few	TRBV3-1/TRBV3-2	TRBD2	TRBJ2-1	TGTGCCAGCAGCCGAGGACTAGCGGGGTGGGACAATGAGCAGTTCTTC	CASSRGLAGWDNEQFF
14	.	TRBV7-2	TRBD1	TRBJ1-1	TGTGCCAGCAGTCCCGGACAGGGAGGGACTGAAGCTTTCTTT	CASSPGQGGTEAFF
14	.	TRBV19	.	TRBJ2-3	TGTGCCAGTAGGGGGACGGCGAGCACAGATACGCAGTATTTT	CASRGTASTDTQYF
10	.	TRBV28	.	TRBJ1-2	TGTGCCATCAGGTCCTATGGCTACACCTTC	CAIRSYGYTF
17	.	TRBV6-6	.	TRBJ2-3	TGTGCCAGCAGTCCAGGCAGAGGCGGAGTACGTACAGATACGCAGTATTTT	CASSPGRGGVRTDTQYF
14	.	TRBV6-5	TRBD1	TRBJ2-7	TGTGCCAGCAGTCTCAGGACAGGGGCGGGCGAGCAGTACTTC	CASSLRTGAGEQYF
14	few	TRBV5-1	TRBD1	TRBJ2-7	TGCGCCAGCAGCTTGATTAACAGGGGCTACGAGCAGTACTTC	CASSLINRGYEQYF